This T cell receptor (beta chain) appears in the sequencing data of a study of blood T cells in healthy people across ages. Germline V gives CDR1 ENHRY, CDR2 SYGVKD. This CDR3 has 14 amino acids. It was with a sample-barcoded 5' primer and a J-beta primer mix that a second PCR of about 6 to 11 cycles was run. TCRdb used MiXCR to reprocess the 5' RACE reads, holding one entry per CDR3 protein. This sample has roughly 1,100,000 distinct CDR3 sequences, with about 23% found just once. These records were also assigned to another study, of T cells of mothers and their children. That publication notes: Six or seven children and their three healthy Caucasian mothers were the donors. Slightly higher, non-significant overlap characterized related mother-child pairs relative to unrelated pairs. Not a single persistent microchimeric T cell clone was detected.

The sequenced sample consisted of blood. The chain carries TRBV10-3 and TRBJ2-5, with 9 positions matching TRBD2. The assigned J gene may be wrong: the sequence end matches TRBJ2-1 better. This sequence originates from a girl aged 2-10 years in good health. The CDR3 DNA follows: TGTGCCATCAGTACCATAGCGGGAGTGAGTGAGCAGTTCTTC. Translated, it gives CAISTIAGVSEQFF.